This T cell receptor (beta chain) was sequenced for a study of shared clonotypes between healthy human individuals. Study summary: Aged between 18 and 49, the donors were a couple of women and a few men. Study-wide findings and caveats: Roughly 5% of naive CD4 clonotypes were shared across a few donors.

This clone was picked up one time. The antigen remains undetermined. Clones were sequenced by immunoSEQ multiplex PCR, and TCRdb holds only the in-frame ones, with some missing. The profile shows about 710,000 clones, more than 70% of them singletons. The donor population consisted of healthy HIV-negative adults with no recent acute infections or vaccinations. The CDR3 is 18 residues long. V was trimmed by 4 bases and J by 0 bases, leaving 16 bases between them. Germline V gene data show CDR1 as MGHRA and CDR2 as YSYEKL. V gene TRBV4-1 combines with J gene TRBJ2-6; D possibly corresponds to TRBD1 (6 bases). Material for sequencing was memory CD4+ T cells sorted from blood. Subset meaning: CD45RA-negative fraction. The sequence was obtained from a woman younger than 45 in good health. The CDR3 sequence is CASSLQGQANSGANVLTF. CDR3 sequence (DNA): TGCGCCAGCAGCCTTCAGGGACAAGCGAACTCTGGGGCCAACGTCCTGACTTTC.